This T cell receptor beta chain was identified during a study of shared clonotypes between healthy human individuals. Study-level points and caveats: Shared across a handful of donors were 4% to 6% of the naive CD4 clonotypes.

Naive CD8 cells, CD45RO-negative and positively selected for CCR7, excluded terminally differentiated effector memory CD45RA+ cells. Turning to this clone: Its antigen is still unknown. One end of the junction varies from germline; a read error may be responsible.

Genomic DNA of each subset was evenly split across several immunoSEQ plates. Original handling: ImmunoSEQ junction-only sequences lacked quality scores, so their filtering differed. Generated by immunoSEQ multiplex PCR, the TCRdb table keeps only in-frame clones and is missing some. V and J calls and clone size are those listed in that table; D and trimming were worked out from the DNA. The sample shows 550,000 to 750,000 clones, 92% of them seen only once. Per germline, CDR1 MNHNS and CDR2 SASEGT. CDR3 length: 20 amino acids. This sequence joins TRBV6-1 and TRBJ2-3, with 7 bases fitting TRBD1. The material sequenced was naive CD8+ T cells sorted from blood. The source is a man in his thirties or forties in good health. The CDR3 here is CASSEALQGSLTLYTYTQYF. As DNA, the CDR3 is TGTGCCAGCAGTGAAGCGCTACAGGGGAGTTTGACGCTGTACACATATACGCAGTATTTT.